The rows below give T cell receptor beta chains drawn from one sample of a study of blood T cell repertoires in COVID-19. The assay was immunoSEQ multiplex PCR, and TCRdb's table has in-frame clones only and misses some. The sample includes about 170,000 clones, about 83% of them seen just once. The sequenced material came from peripheral blood. The receptors here all came from a woman of 80 years or more with COVID-19, enrolled during active disease. Each CDR3 is given with its conserved first and last residue. The D gene is left open where the match is weak. Only part of the rows carry a size: once, few, many, or a class if the clone is expanded.

J: TRBJ1-5; V: TRBV9; D: TRBD1; size: NA; CDR3: CASSETGWSNQPQHF; DNA: TGTGCCAGCAGTGAGACAGGGTGGAGCAATCAGCCCCAGCATTTT
J: TRBJ2-2; V: TRBV7-9; D: NA; size: NA; CDR3: CASSRRRGETPNTGELFF; DNA: TGTGCCAGCAGCCGAAGAAGGGGTGAAACACCGAACACCGGGGAGCTGTTTTTT
J: TRBJ1-1; V: TRBV19; D: NA; size: NA; CDR3: CASSVRRAGTEAFF; DNA: TGTGCCAGTAGTGTCAGGAGGGCGGGCACTGAAGCTTTCTTT
J: TRBJ1-1; V: TRBV15; D: NA; size: once; CDR3: CATSTQRGGALWTEAFF; DNA: TGTGCCACCAGCACCCAGCGTGGGGGGGCGCTTTGGACTGAAGCTTTCTTT
J: TRBJ2-5; V: TRBV18; D: NA; size: NA; CDR3: CASSNRQAGSETQYF; DNA: TGTGCCAGCTCAAACCGACAGGCTGGGTCGGAGACCCAGTACTTC
J: TRBJ2-7; V: TRBV7-2; D: NA; size: few; CDR3: CASSPSPPINEQYF; DNA: TGTGCCAGCAGCCCTAGCCCGCCAATAAACGAGCAGTACTTC
J: TRBJ2-3; V: TRBV6-2/TRBV6-3; D: TRBD1; size: NA; CDR3: CASSYHLGQGTADTQYF; DNA: TGTGCCAGCAGTTACCACCTCGGACAGGGGACCGCAGATACGCAGTATTTT
J: TRBJ1-2; V: TRBV5-1; D: NA; size: NA; CDR3: CASSLGQLNYGYTF; DNA: TGCGCCAGCAGCTTGGGACAATTAAACTATGGCTACACCTTC
J: TRBJ2-5; V: TRBV6-2/TRBV6-3; D: NA; size: NA; CDR3: CASSYSKYTQETQYF; DNA: TGTGCCAGCAGTTACTCCAAGTACACCCAAGAGACCCAGTACTTC
J: TRBJ2-5; V: TRBV6-2/TRBV6-3; D: TRBD2; size: NA; CDR3: CASSYRSGGGALETQYF; DNA: TGTGCCAGCAGTTACAGGTCTGGCGGGGGGGCCCTTGAGACCCAGTACTTC
J: TRBJ2-7; V: TRBV3-1/TRBV3-2; D: TRBD1; size: NA; CDR3: CASSQTRDRGLLVREQYF; DNA: TGTGCCAGCAGCCAGACCCGGGACAGGGGGCTGCTTGTCCGCGAGCAGTACTTC
J: TRBJ2-2; V: TRBV6-6; D: TRBD2; size: NA; CDR3: CASSPFPGLAGAPTGELFF; DNA: TGTGCCAGCAGTCCTTTCCCGGGACTAGCGGGAGCGCCCACCGGGGAGCTGTTTTTT
J: TRBJ2-1; V: TRBV18; D: TRBD2; size: NA; CDR3: CASSRTSGGSQVHNEQFF; DNA: TGTGCCAGCTCACGAACTAGCGGGGGCTCTCAGGTCCACAATGAGCAGTTCTTC
J: TRBJ2-7; V: TRBV27; D: TRBD1; size: NA; CDR3: CASSLGTGGFHEQYF; DNA: TGTGCCAGCAGTCTCGGGACAGGGGGGTTCCACGAGCAGTACTTC
J: TRBJ2-7; V: TRBV27; D: TRBD1; size: NA; CDR3: CASSTGVQQYF; DNA: TGTGCCAGCAGTACAGGGGTACAGCAGTACTTC
J: TRBJ2-7; V: TRBV29-1; D: TRBD1; size: NA; CDR3: CSVVWDRSYEQYF; DNA: TGCAGCGTTGTGTGGGACAGATCCTACGAGCAGTACTTC
J: TRBJ2-5; V: TRBV11-2; D: TRBD2; size: NA; CDR3: CASSLAAGDRETQYF; DNA: TGTGCCAGCAGCTTAGCGGCGGGGGATAGGGAGACCCAGTACTTC
J: TRBJ2-2; V: TRBV7-2; D: TRBD1; size: NA; CDR3: CASSLGTAGELFF; DNA: TGTGCCAGCAGCCTTGGGACAGCCGGGGAGCTGTTTTTT
J: TRBJ2-5; V: TRBV15; D: TRBD1; size: once; CDR3: CATRAGTGGSQETQYF; DNA: TGTGCCACCAGAGCCGGGACAGGGGGTTCCCAAGAGACCCAGTACTTC
J: TRBJ2-7; V: TRBV6-6; D: NA; size: NA; CDR3: CASSQTMSSQYF; DNA: TGTGCCAGCAGTCAGACTATGTCTTCGCAGTACTTC
J: TRBJ1-2; V: TRBV12-5; D: NA; size: NA; CDR3: CASGLTQGGRYTF; DNA: TGTGCTAGTGGTTTGACACAGGGTGGGCGCTACACCTTC
J: TRBJ2-5; V: TRBV7-9; D: TRBD1; size: few; CDR3: CASSLRTGFEETQYF; DNA: TGTGCCAGCAGCCTAAGGACAGGGTTCGAGGAGACCCAGTACTTC
J: TRBJ2-1; V: TRBV4-2; D: TRBD2; size: NA; CDR3: CASSQETGGINEQFF; DNA: TGTGCCAGCAGCCAAGAGACGGGGGGGATAAATGAGCAGTTCTTC
J: TRBJ1-2; V: TRBV28; D: TRBD1; size: NA; CDR3: CASSLLVWTGDGYTF; DNA: TGTGCCAGCAGTTTGTTGGTCTGGACAGGGGATGGCTACACCTTC
J: TRBJ2-7; V: TRBV12-1; D: NA; size: NA; CDR3: CASSYALRGEGPYEQYF; DNA: TGTGCCAGCAGCTACGCACTTCGGGGGGAGGGCCCCTACGAGCAGTACTTC
J: TRBJ2-7; V: TRBV29-1; D: TRBD1; size: NA; CDR3: CSSTTGTGTRDSYEQYF; DNA: TGCAGCTCAACTACCGGGACAGGGACCCGTGACTCCTACGAGCAGTACTTC
J: TRBJ1-6; V: TRBV28; D: TRBD1; size: NA; CDR3: CASSLDRYSPLHF; DNA: TGTGCCAGCAGTTTGGACAGGTATTCACCCCTCCACTTT
J: TRBJ2-7; V: TRBV29-1; D: NA; size: few; CDR3: CSAGDGTYEQYF; DNA: TGCAGCGCCGGGGATGGAACCTACGAGCAGTACTTC
J: TRBJ1-5; V: TRBV19; D: NA; size: once; CDR3: CASSGGQPQHF; DNA: TGTGCCAGTAGTGGAGGTCAGCCCCAGCATTTT
J: TRBJ1-5; V: TRBV6-1; D: NA; size: NA; CDR3: CASSEMQGQPQHF; DNA: TGTGCCAGCAGTGAGATGCAGGGTCAGCCCCAGCATTTT
J: TRBJ2-5; V: TRBV5-4; D: NA; size: once; CDR3: CASSRRRGGETQYF; DNA: TGTGCCAGCAGCCGGAGGCGCGGCGGGGAGACCCAGTACTTC